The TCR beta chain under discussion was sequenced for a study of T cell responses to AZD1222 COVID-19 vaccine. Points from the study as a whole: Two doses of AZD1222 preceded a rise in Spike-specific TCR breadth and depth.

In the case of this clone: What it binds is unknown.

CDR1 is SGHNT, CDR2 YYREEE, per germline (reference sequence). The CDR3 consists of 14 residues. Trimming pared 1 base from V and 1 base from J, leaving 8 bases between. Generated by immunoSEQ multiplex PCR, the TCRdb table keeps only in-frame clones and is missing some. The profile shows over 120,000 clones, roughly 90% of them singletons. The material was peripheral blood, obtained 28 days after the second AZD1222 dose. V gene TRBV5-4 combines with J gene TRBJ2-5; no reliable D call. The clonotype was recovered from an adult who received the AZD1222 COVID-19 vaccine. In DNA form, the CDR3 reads TGTGCCAGCAGCTTGCTGTCAGGCCAAGAGACCCAGTACTTC. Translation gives CASSLLSGQETQYF.